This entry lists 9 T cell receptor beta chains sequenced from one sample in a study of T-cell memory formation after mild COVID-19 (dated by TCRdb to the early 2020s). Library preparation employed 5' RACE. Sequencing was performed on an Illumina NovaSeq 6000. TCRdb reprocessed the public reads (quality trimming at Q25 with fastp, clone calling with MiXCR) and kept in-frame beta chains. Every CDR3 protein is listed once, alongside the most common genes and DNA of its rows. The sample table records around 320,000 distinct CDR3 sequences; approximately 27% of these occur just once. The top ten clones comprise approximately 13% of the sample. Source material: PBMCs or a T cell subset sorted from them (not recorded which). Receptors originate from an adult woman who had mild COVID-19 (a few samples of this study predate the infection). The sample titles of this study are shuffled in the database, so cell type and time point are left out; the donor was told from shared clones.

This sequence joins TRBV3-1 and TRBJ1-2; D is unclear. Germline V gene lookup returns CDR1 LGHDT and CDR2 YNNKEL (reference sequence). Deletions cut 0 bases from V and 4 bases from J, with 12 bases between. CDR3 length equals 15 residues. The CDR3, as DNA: TGTGCCAGCAGCCAAGATCCGGGGAACGGCTATGGCTACACCTTC. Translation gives CASSQDPGNGYGYTF.

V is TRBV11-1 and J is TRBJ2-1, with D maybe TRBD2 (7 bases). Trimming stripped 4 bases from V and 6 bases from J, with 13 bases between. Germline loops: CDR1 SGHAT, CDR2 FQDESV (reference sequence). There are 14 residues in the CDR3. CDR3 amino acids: CASSYPAGANEQFF. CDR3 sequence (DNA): TGTGCCAGCAGCTACCCGGCGGGGGCCAATGAGCAGTTCTTC.

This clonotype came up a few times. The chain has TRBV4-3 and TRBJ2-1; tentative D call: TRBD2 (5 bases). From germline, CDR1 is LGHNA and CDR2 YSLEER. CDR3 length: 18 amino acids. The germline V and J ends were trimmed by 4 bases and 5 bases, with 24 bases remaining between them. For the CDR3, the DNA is TGCGCCAGCAGCCGCGAGACACCGGACGACGGAGGACACAATGAGCAGTTCTTC. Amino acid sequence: CASSRETPDDGGHNEQFF.

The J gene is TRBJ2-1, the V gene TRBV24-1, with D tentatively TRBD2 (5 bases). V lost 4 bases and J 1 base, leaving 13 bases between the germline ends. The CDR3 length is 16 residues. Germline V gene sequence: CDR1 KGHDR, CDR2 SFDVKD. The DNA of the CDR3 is TGTGCCACCAGTGACACTATGAGGACTTCCTACAATGAGCAGTTCTTC. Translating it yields CATSDTMRTSYNEQFF.

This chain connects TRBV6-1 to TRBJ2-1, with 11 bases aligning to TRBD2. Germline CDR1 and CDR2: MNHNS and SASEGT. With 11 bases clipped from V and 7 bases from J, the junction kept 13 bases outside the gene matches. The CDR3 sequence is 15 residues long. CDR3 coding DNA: TGTGCCGGGACCGCCGGGACTAGCGGAGTGAATGAGCAGTTCTTC. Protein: CAGTAGTSGVNEQFF.

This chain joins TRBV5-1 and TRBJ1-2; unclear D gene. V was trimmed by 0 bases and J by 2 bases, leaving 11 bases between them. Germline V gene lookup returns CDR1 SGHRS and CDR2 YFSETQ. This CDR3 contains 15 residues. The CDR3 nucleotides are TGCGCCAGCAGCTTGGATGTCGCAGTGAACTATGGCTACACCTTC. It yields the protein CASSLDVAVNYGYTF.

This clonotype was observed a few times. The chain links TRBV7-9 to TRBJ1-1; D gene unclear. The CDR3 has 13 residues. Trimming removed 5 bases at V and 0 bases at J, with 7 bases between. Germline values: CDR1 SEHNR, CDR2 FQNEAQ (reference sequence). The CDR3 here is CASSPIMNTEAFF. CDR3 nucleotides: TGTGCCAGCAGCCCCATCATGAACACTGAAGCTTTCTTT.

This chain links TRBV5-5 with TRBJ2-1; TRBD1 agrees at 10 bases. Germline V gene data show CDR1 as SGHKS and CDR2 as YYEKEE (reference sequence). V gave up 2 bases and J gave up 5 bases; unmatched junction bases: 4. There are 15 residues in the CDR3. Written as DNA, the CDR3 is TGTGCCAGCAGCTTAGGCGGGACAGGGGACAATGAGCAGTTCTTC. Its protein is CASSLGGTGDNEQFF.

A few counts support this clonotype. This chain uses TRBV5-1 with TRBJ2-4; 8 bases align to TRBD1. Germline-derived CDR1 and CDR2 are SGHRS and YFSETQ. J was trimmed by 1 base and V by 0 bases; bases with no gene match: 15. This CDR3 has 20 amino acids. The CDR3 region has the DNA TGCGCCAGCAGCTTGGGGGCCAGAGACAGGGGTTTTCGGGCCAAAAACATTCAGTACTTC. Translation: CASSLGARDRGFRAKNIQYF.